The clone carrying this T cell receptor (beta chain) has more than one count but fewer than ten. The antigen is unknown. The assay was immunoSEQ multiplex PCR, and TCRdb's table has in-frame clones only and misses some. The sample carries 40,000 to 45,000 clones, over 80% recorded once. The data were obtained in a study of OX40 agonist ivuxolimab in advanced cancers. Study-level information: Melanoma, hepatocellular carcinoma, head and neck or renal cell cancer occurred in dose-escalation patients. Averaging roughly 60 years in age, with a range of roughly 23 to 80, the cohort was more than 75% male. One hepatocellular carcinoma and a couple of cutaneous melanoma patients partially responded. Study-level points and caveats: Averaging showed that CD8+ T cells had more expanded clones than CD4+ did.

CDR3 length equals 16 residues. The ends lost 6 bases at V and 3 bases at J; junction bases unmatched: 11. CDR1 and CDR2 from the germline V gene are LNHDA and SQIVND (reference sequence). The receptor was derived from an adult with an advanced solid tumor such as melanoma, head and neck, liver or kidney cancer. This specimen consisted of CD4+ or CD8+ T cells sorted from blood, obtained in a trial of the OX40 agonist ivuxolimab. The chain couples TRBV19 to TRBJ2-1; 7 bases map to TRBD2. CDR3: CASRGEGQSGYNEQFF. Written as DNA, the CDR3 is TGTGCCAGTAGGGGGGAGGGCCAATCGGGCTACAATGAGCAGTTCTTC.